Given below is one T cell receptor (beta chain) in context. What it binds is not known. The data were obtained in a study of Tregs in tolerant kidney transplant recipients. Study results and caveats: Tregs expanded with activated donor B cells seemed most donor-specific.

Thawed PBMCs were FACS-sorted into unstimulated CD4+CD25+CD127- regulatory T cells, CD4+CD25- non-regulatory cells, CD4 and CD8 cells. Trimming took off 7 bases at V and 6 bases at J, with 7 bases between the two ends. The CDR3 consists of 11 residues. Germline CDR1 LNHDA, CDR2 SQIVND (reference sequence). The data were produced by immunoSEQ multiplex PCR, yet TCRdb's version contains in-frame clones alone and is incomplete. Found here are fewer than 150,000 clones, almost 95% of them singletons; the top ten hold more than 0.5%. This sequence joins TRBV19 and TRBJ2-1; no clear D. The clonotype was recovered from a human donor in good health. The sample consisted of CD4+ T cells from blood. In DNA, the CDR3 is TGTGCCAGTATGTGGATCAATGAGCAGTTCTTC. It codes for CASMWINEQFF.